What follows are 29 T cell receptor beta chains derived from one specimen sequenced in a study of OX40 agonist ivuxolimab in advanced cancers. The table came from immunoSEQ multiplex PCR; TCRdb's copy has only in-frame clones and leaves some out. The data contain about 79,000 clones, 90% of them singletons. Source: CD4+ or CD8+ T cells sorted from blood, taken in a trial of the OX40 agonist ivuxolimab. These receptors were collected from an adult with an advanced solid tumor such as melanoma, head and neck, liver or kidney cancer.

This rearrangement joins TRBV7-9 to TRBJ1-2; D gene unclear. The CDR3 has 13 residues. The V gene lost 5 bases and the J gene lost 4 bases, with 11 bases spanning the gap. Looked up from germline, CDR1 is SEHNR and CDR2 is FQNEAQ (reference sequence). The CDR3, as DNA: TGTGCCAGCAGCCCGAGCGGCTCCTATGGCTACACCTTC. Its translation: CASSPSGSYGYTF.

This CDR3 reads CATSRDPSGTGRVNTEAFF. The CDR3 nucleotides are TGTGCCACCAGCAGAGATCCCTCGGGGACCGGGCGGGTGAACACTGAAGCTTTCTTT. The chain combines TRBV15 with TRBJ1-1; D is perhaps TRBD1 (5 bases). Germline loops: CDR1 LNHNV, CDR2 YYDKDF (reference sequence). The CDR3 runs 19 residues. V shed 0 bases and J shed 0 bases, with 20 bases lying between them.

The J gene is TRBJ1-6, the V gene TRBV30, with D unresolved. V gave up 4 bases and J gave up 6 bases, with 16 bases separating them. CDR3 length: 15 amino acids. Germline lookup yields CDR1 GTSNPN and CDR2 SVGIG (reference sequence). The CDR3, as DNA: TGTGCCTGGATTTCCCCCACTGGCGCTAATTCACCCCTCCACTTT. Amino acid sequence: CAWISPTGANSPLHF.

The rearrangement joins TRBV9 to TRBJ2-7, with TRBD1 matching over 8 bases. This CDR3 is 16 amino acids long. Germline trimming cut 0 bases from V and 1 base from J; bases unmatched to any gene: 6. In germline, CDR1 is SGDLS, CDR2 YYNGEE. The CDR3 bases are TGTGCCAGCAGCGTAGGGGACAGGCGGCTATCCTACGAGCAGTACTTC. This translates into CASSVGDRRLSYEQYF.

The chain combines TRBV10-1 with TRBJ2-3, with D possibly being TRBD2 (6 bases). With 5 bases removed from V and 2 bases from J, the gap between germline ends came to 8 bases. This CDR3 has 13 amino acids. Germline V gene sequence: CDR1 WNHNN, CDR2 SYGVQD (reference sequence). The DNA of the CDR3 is TGCGCCAGCAGTCGGGACTCCACAGATACGCAGTATTTT. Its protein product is CASSRDSTDTQYF.

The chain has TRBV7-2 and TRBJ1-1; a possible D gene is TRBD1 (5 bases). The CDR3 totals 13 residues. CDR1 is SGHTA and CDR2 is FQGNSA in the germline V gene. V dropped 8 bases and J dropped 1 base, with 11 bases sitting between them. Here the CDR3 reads CASSYGANTEAFF. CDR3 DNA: TGTGCCAGCTCCTACGGGGCGAACACTGAAGCTTTCTTT.

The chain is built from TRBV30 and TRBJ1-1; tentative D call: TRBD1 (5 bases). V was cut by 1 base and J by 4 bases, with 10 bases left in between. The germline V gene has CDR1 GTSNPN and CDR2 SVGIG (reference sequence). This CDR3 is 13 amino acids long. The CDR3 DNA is TGTGCCTGGAGTGGGGGGGAGGGCACTGAAGCTTTCTTT. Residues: CAWSGGEGTEAFF.

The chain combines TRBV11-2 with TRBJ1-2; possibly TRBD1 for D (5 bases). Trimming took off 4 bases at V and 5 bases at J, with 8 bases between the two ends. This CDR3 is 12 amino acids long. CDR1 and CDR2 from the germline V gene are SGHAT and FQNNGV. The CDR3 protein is CASSYPGYGYTF. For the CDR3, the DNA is TGTGCCAGCAGCTACCCAGGGTATGGCTACACCTTC. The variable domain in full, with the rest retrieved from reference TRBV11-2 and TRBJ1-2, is EAGVAQSPRYKIIEKRQSVAFWCNPISGHATLYWYQQILGQGPKLLIQFQNNGVVDDSQLPKDRFSAERLKGVDSTLKIQPAKLEDSAVYLCASSYPGYGYTFGSGTRLTVV.

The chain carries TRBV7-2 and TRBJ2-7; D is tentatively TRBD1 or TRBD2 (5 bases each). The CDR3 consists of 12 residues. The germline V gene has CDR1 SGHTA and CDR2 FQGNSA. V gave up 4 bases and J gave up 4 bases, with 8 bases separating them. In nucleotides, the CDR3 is TGTGCCAGCAGCTGGGACCTATACGAGCAGTACTTC. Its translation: CASSWDLYEQYF. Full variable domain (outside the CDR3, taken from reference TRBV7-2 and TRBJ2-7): GAGVSQSPSNKVTEKGKDVELRCDPISGHTALYWYRQSLGQGLEFLIYFQGNSAPDKSGLPSDRFSAERTGGSVSTLTIQRTQQEDSAVYLCASSWDLYEQYFGPGTRLTVT.

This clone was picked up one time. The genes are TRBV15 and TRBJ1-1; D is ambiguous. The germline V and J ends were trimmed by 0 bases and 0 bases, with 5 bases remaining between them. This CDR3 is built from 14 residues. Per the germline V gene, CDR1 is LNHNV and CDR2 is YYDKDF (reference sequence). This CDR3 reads CATSRDVVNTEAFF. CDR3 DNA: TGTGCCACCAGCAGAGATGTGGTGAACACTGAAGCTTTCTTT.

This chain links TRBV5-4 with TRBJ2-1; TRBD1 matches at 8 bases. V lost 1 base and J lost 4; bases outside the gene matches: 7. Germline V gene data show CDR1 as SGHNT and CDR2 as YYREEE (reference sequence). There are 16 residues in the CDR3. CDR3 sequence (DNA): TGTGCCAGCAGCTTGTCCCCGGGACAGGTTTACAATGAGCAGTTCTTC. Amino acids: CASSLSPGQVYNEQFF.

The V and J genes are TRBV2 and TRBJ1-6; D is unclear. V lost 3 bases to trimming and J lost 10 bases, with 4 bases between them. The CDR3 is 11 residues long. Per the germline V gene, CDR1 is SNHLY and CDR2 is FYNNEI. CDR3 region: CASSDESPLHF. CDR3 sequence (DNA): TGTGCCAGCAGTGACGAGTCACCCCTCCACTTT.

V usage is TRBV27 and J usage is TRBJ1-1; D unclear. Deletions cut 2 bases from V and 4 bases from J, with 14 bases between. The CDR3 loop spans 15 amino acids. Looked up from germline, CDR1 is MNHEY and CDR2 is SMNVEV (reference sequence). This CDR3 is CASSLTQGWRTEAFF. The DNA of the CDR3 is TGTGCCAGCAGTTTAACTCAAGGGTGGCGCACTGAAGCTTTCTTT.

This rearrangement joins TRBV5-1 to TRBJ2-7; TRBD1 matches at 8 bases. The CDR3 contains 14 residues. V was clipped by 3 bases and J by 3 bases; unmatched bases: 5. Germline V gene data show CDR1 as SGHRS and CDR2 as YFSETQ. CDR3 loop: CASSSGTGDYEQYF. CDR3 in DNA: TGCGCCAGCAGCTCGGGGACAGGAGACTACGAGCAGTACTTC.

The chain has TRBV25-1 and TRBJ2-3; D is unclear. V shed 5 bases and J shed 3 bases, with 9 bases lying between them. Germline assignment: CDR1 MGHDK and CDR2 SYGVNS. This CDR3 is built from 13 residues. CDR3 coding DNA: TGTGCCAGCAGTCCGGATCTAACAGATACGCAGTATTTT. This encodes CASSPDLTDTQYF. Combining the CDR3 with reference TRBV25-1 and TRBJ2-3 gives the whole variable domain EADIYQTPRYLVIGTGKKITLECSQTMGHDKMYWYQQDPGMELHLIHYSYGVNSTEKGDLSSESTVSRIRTEHFPLTLESARPSHTSQYLCASSPDLTDTQYFGPGTRLTVL.

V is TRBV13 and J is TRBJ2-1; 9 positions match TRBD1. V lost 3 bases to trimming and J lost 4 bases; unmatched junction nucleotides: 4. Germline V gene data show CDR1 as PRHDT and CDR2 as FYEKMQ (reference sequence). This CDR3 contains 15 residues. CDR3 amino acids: CASSLDRGGYNEQFF. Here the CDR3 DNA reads TGTGCCAGCAGCTTGGACAGGGGTGGATACAATGAGCAGTTCTTC.

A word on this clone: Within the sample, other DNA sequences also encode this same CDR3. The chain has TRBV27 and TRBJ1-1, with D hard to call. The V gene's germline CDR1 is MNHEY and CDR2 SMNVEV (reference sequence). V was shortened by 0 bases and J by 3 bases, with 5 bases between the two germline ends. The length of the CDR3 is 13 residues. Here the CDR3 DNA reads TGTGCCAGCAGTTTATCCGGGTACACTGAAGCTTTCTTT. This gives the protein CASSLSGYTEAFF.

The CDR3 here is CASSAVLRQGYTF. CDR3 in DNA: TGTGCCAGCAGCGCCGTCCTGAGGCAGGGCTACACCTTC. The genes are TRBV13 and TRBJ1-2, with D unclear. V lost 5 bases and J lost 8, with 15 bases in between. The CDR3 length is 13 residues. Germline loops: CDR1 PRHDT, CDR2 FYEKMQ (reference sequence).

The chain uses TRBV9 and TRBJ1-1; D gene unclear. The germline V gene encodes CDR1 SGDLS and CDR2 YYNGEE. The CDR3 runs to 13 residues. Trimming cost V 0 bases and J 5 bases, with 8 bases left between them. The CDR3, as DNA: TGTGCCAGCAGCGTAGGCCGGGGAACTGAAGCTTTCTTT. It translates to CASSVGRGTEAFF.

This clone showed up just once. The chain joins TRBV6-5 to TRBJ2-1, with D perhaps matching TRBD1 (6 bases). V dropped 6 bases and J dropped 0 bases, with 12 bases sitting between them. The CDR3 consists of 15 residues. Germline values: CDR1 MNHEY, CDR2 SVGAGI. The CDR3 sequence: CASRTDRSSYNEQFF. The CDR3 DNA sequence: TGTGCCAGCAGAACCGACAGGAGCTCCTACAATGAGCAGTTCTTC.

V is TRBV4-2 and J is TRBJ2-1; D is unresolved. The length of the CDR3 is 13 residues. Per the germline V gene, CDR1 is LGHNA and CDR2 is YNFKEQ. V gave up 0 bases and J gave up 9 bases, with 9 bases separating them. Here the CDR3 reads CASSQEGLAEQFF. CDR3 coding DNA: TGTGCCAGCAGCCAAGAAGGCCTGGCTGAGCAGTTCTTC.

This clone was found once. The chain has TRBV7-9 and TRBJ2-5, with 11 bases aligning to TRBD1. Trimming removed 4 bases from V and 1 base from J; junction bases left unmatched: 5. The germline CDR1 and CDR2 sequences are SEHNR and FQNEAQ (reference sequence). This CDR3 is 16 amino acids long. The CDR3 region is CASSSGTGGPQETQYF. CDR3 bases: TGTGCCAGCAGCTCCGGGACAGGGGGTCCCCAAGAGACCCAGTACTTC.

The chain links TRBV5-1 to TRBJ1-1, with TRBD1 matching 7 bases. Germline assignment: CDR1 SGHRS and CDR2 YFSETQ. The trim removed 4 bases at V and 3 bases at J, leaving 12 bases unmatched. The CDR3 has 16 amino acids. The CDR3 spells CASSTNLRGSDTEAFF. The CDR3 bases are TGCGCCAGCAGCACTAACCTCAGGGGGTCTGACACTGAAGCTTTCTTT.

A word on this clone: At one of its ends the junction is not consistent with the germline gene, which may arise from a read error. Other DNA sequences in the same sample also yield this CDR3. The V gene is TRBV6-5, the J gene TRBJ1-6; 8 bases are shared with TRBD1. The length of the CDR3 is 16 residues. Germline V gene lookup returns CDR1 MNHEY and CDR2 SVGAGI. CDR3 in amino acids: CASSYAGGGYNSPLHF. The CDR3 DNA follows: TGTGCTAGCAGTTACGCAGGGGGCGGCTATAATTCACCCCTCCACTTT.

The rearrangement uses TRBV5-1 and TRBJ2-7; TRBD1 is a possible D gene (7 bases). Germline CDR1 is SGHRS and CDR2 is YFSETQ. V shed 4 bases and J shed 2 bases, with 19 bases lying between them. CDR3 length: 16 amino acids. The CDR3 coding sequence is TGCGCCAGCAGCCCTCAACAGGGGAGGTCCACCTACGAGCAGTACTTC. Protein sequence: CASSPQQGRSTYEQYF.

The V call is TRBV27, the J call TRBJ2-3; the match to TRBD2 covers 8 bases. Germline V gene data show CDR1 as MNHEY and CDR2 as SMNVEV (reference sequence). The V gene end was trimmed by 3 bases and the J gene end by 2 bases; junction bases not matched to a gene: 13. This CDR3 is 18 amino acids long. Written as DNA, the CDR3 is TGTGCCAGCAGTTTCTTTAAAGTCAACGGGGGGGCCACAGATACGCAGTATTTT. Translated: CASSFFKVNGGATDTQYF.

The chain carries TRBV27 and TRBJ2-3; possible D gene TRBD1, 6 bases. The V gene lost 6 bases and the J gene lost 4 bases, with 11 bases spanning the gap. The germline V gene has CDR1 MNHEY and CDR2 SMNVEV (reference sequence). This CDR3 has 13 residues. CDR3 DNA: TGTGCCAGCAGAATAAGACAGGCAGATACGCAGTATTTT. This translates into CASRIRQADTQYF.

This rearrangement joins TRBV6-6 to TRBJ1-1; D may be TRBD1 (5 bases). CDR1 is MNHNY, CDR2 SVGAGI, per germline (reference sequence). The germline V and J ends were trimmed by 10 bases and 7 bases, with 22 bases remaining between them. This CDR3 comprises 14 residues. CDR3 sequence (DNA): TGTGCCACCCGAACGACAGCTGCGAACTTTGAAGCTTTCTTT. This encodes CATRTTAANFEAFF.

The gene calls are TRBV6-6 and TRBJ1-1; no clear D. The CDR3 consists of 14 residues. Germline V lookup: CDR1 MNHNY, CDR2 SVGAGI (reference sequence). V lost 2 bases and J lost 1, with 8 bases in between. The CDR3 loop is CASSYQQANTEAFF. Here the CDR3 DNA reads TGTGCCAGCAGTTACCAACAAGCGAACACTGAAGCTTTCTTT.